This T cell receptor beta chain comes out of a study of T cell repertoires in cytomegalovirus infection. Study context: Matching HLA type and CMV infection were both indicated by public TCR beta signatures.

Of note for this clonotype: Its antigen is currently unknown.

In TCRdb, the reads were re-called with MiXCR into one record per CDR3 protein. The table has 150,000 to 200,000 distinct CDR3 sequences, approximately 14% seen once. Germline V gives CDR1 SQVTM, CDR2 ANQGSEA. The germline V and J ends were trimmed by 1 base and 10 bases, with 23 bases remaining between them. The CDR3 sequence is 16 residues long. The study, taken as a whole, reports: Based on cumulative public TCR beta family frequency, carriers of CMV plus the relevant HLA were identified. CMV-specific TCR beta clonotypes restricted by HLA-C dominated the ex vivo response.

The TCR sequence derives from a human donor in good health (CMV status not recorded). Some clones in this sample may be carry-over from other donors' samples. This chain uses TRBV29-1 with TRBJ2-1, with D possibly matching TRBD1 (5 bases). The sample comprised PBMCs. In nucleotides, the CDR3 is TGCAGCGTTGAAGCTGGCTCAGTAATGGACCCAGGGGAGCAGTTCTTC. Translated: CSVEAGSVMDPGEQFF.